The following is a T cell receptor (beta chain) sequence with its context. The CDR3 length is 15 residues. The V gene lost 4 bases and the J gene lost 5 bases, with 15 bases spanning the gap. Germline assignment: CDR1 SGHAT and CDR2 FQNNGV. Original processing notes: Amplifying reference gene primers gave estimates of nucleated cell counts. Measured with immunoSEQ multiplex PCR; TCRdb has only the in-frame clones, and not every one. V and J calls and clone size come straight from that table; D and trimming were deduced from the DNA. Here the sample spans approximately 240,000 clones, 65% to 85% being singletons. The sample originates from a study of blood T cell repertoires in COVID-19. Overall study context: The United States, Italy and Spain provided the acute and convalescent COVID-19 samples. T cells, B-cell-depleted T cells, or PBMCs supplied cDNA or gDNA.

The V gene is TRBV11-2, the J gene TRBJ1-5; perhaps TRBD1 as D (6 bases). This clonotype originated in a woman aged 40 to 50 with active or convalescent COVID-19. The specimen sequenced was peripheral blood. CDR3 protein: CASSSGRDTYQPQHF. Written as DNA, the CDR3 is TGTGCCAGCAGCTCCGGCCGGGACACTTATCAGCCCCAGCATTTT. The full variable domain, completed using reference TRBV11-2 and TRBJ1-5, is EAGVAQSPRYKIIEKRQSVAFWCNPISGHATLYWYQQILGQGPKLLIQFQNNGVVDDSQLPKDRFSAERLKGVDSTLKIQPAKLEDSAVYLCASSSGRDTYQPQHFGDGTRLSIL.